This TCR beta chain was obtained from a study of vaccination and CD4 T cells after COVID-19. Study information: Stimuli were overlapping spike peptide pools of SARS-CoV-2 and three common cold coronaviruses (HCoV-NL63, HCoV-OC43, HCoV-229E).

The treatment: approximately 11-day PBMC culture with coronavirus spike peptide pools or control peptides (ViraFEST assay). With the Oncomine TCR Beta short-read assay, DNA from cultured CD4+ T cells was sequenced. TCRdb re-derived calls from the PCR reads in MiXCR, one entry per CDR3 protein. The sample records some 11,000 distinct CDR3 sequences, around 66% being singletons. Germline-derived CDR1 and CDR2 are SNHLY and FYNNEI. The length of the CDR3 is 12 residues. Study-wide results and caveats: Within the convalescent patients, a median about 89% of the SARS-CoV-2-reactive clones were ones that appeared only post-vaccination.

Points on this clonotype: Its antigen is still unknown. The junction departs from the called germline gene at one end, perhaps through a read error.

The sequenced sample consisted of CD4+ T cells from blood, cultured in vitro. The TCR was taken from a human donor who had recovered from COVID-19. The J gene is TRBJ1-1, the V gene TRBV2, with D unresolved. The CDR3 nucleotides are TGTGCCAGCGGTGAGGGCAACACTGAAGCTTTCTTT. Translated: CASGEGNTEAFF. Combining the CDR3 with reference TRBV2 and TRBJ1-1 gives the whole variable domain EPEVTQTPSHQVTQMGQEVILRCVPISNHLYFYWYRQILGQKVEFLVSFYNNEISEKSEIFDDQFSVERPDGSNFTLKIRSTKLEDSAMYFCASGEGNTEAFFGQGTRLTVV.